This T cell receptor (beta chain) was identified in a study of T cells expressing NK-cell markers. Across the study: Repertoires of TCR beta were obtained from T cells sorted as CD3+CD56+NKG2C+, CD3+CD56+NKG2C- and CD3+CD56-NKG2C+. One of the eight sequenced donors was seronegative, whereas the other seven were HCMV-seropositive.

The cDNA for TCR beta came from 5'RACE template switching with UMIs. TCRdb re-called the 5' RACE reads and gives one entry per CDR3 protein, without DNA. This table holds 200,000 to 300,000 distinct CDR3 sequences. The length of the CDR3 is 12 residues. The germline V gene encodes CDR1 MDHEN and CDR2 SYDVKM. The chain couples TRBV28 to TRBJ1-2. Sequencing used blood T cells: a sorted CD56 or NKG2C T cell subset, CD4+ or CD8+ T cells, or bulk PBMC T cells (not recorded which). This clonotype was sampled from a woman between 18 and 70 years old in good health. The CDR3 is CASTTRNYGYTF.